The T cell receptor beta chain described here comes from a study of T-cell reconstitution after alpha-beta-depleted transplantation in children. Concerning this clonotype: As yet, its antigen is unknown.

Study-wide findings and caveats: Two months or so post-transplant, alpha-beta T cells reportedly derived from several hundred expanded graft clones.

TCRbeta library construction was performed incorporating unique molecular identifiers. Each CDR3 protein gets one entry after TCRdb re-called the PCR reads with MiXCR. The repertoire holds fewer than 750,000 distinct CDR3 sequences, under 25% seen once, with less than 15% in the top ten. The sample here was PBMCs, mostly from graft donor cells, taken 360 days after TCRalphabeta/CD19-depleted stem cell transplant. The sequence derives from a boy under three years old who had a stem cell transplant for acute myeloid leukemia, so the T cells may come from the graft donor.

CDR3 nucleotides: TGTGCTAGTGGGCCACCGGGGGCCGATGAAGATACGCAGTATTTT. Translating it yields CASGPPGADEDTQYF. The chain carries TRBV12-5 and TRBJ2-3; D possibly matches TRBD1 or TRBD2 (6 bases each). Per the germline V gene, CDR1 is LGHNT and CDR2 is FRNRAP. This CDR3 spans 15 amino acids. Between the trimmed V and J ends, which lost 6 bases and 5 bases, there was a span of 18 bases.